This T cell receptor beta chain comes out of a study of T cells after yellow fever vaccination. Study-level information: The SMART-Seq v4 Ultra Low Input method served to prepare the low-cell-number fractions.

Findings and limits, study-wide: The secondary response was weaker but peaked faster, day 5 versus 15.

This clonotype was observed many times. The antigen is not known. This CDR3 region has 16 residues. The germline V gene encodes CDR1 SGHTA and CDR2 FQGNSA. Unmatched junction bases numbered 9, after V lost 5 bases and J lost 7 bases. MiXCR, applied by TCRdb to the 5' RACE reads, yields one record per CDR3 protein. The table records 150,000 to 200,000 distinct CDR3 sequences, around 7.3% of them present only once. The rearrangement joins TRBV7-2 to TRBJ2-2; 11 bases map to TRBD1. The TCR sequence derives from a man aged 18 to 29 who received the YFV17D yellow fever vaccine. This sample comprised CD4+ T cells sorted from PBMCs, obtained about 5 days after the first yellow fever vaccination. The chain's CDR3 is CASSQRTGGSFGELFF. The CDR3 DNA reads TGTGCCAGCAGCCAACGGACAGGGGGCTCTTTCGGGGAGCTGTTTTTT.